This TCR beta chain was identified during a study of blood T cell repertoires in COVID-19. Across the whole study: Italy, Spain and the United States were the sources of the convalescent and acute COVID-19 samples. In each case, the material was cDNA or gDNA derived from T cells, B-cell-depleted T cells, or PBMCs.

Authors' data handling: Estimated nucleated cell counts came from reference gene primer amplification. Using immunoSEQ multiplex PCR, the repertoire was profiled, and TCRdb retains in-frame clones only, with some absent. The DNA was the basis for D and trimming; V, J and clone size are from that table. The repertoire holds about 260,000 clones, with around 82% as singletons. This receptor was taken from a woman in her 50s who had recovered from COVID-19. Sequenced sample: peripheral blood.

CDR3 bases: TGCAGCGTTGAGGAGAATAGCAATCAGCCCCAGCATTTT. The encoded protein is CSVEENSNQPQHF. The chain combines TRBV29-1 with TRBJ1-5, with D unresolved. V was shortened by 3 bases and J by 0 bases, with 6 bases between the two germline ends. The CDR3 sequence is 13 residues long. Germline CDR1 and CDR2: SQVTM and ANQGSEA.